What follows describes a single TCR beta chain. TCRdb keeps only in-frame clones here, not all; method: immunoSEQ multiplex PCR. In the table there are about 350,000 clones, over 85% of which are singletons. This sample was taken from a study of blood T cell repertoires in COVID-19. Study in general: Sources were T cells, B-cell-depleted T cells, or PBMCs; the material itself was cDNA or gDNA.

Seattle-derived patients entered the study during active infection and were followed longitudinally. The germline CDR1 and CDR2 sequences are SGHRS and YFSETQ. The length of the CDR3 is 15 residues. V lost 1 base to trimming and J lost 8 bases; unmatched junction nucleotides: 8. The chain joins TRBV5-1 to TRBJ1-1; 10 positions agree with TRBD1. Sequenced material: peripheral blood. The origin of this receptor is a woman aged 60 to 75 with COVID-19, enrolled during active disease. The DNA of the CDR3 is TGCGCCAGCAGCTTGTTGGGACAGGGGCTTTCCGAAGCTTTCTTT. Amino acid sequence: CASSLLGQGLSEAFF.